The 19 T cell receptor beta chains presented below share a single source sample, sequenced in a study of shared clonotypes between healthy human individuals (dated by TCRdb to between 2020 and 2021). CD8 naive samples consisted of CD45RO-negative cells that were positively selected for CCR7, yielding a CD45RA+CCR7+ population without TemRA cells. The method was the immunoSEQ multiplex PCR assay. The immuneACCESS repertoire file appears here via TCRdb, limited to in-frame rearrangements. These files lack a portion of the clones; in checked studies, under half of the deficit traces to unresolved V genes, and the cause of the others is not known. The sample profile shows roughly 2.1 million clones; about 92% of them were found once. The ten largest clonotypes hold 1.5% to 2% of the sample. Sequencing was performed on naive CD8+ T cells from PBMCs. In the paper's terms, the cell subset or site label means: CD45RA+CCR7+. The receptors stem from a man younger than 30 in good health. Some clones in this sample may be carry-over from other donors' samples.

The CDR3 sequence: CASGLALPGHLITGELFF. The CDR3 DNA reads TGTGCTAGTGGTTTGGCCCTACCGGGACACCTAATCACCGGGGAGCTGTTTTTT. The chain couples TRBV12-5 to TRBJ2-2, with D possibly TRBD1 on 6 matching bases. V was trimmed by 1 base and J by 4 bases, leaving 19 bases between them. Per the germline V gene, CDR1 is LGHNT and CDR2 is FRNRAP. CDR3 size: 18 residues.

The J gene is TRBJ1-1, the V gene TRBV7-9; D remains unclear. This CDR3 has 16 amino acids. CDR1 SEHNR and CDR2 FQNEAQ come from the germline V gene (reference sequence). Between the trimmed V and J ends, which lost 1 base and 5 bases, there was a span of 17 bases. This CDR3 reads CASSLGFGGPRTEAFF. The CDR3 nucleotides are TGTGCCAGCAGCTTAGGATTTGGAGGGCCAAGGACTGAAGCTTTCTTT.

The V and J genes are TRBV2 and TRBJ2-7, with D hard to call. CDR3 size: 13 residues. V was cut by 7 bases and J by 7 bases, with 17 bases left in between. Germline values: CDR1 SNHLY, CDR2 FYNNEI. The DNA of the CDR3 is TGTGCCAGCAATAATCCATTTAAGACTGAGCAGTACTTC. Protein sequence: CASNNPFKTEQYF.

The chain combines TRBV1 with TRBJ2-1; TRBD2 is the table's D call, not checked against the DNA. TRBV1 is classified as a pseudogene. The length of the CDR3 is 17 residues. The CDR3, as DNA: TGCACCAGCAGCCAAGACTCGGGGGCGGGGGCGTACAATGAGCAGTTCTTC. As protein: CTSSQDSGAGAYNEQFF.

This clone was found a few times. The V gene is TRBV27, the J gene TRBJ1-1; D is undetermined. V was clipped by 3 bases and J by 6 bases, with 14 bases between them. CDR1 MNHEY and CDR2 SMNVEV come from the germline V gene (reference sequence). The CDR3 consists of 14 residues. The CDR3 region has the DNA TGTGCCAGCAGTTTGGCGAACCGCGGCGCTGAAGCTTTCTTT. Translated, it gives CASSLANRGAEAFF.

The genes are TRBV5-1 and TRBJ1-2; D call uncertain. The germline V and J ends were trimmed by 0 bases and 4 bases, with 10 bases remaining between them. The CDR3 runs 14 residues. From germline, CDR1 is SGHRS and CDR2 YFSETQ. The CDR3 protein is CASSLVSDFYGYTF. DNA for the CDR3: TGCGCCAGCAGCTTGGTCTCAGACTTCTATGGCTACACCTTC.

V gene TRBV19 combines with J gene TRBJ1-5; TRBD1 aligns across 9 bases. Germline lookup yields CDR1 LNHDA and CDR2 SQIVND (reference sequence). V dropped 8 bases and J dropped 1; count of bases not matched to a gene: 0. The CDR3 extends over 13 amino acids. CDR3 in amino acids: CASGTGSNQPQHF. DNA of the CDR3: TGTGCCAGTGGGACAGGGAGCAATCAGCCCCAGCATTTT.

The chain combines TRBV6-5 with TRBJ2-1, with a weak D call TRBD2 (5 bases). The CDR3 length is 13 residues. V lost 6 bases and J 14 bases, leaving 20 bases between the germline ends. Germline V gives CDR1 MNHEY, CDR2 SVGAGI. The CDR3 DNA reads as TGTGCCAGCAGGGGCCTTACTAGTGGTAGTGAGTTCTTC. Its protein is CASRGLTSGSEFF.

The rearrangement uses TRBV6-1 and TRBJ1-3; D unclear. Trimming took off 1 base at V and 5 bases at J, with 0 bases between the two ends. The CDR3 extends over 11 amino acids. Looked up from germline, CDR1 is MNHNS and CDR2 is SASEGT. The CDR3 here is CASSEGNTIYF. The CDR3 DNA sequence: TGTGCCAGCAGTGAAGGAAACACCATATATTTT.

The chain joins TRBV25-1 to TRBJ2-7; TRBD2 might be the D (5 bases). V was shortened by 1 base and J by 6 bases, with 13 bases between the two germline ends. This CDR3 comprises 14 residues. Per germline, CDR1 MGHDK and CDR2 SYGVNS. This CDR3 reads CASSEFPTSLEQYF. The CDR3 DNA follows: TGTGCCAGCAGTGAATTCCCCACTAGTCTCGAGCAGTACTTC.

The genes are TRBV14 and TRBJ2-1; 8 nucleotides match TRBD2. V trimming: 0 bases; J trimming: 4 bases; junction bases outside the gene matches: 5. The germline V gene encodes CDR1 SGHDN and CDR2 FVKESK. The CDR3 sequence is 16 residues long. CDR3 DNA sequence: TGTGCCAGCAGCCAAGACAAACTAGCGGCTTACAATGAGCAGTTCTTC. Protein product: CASSQDKLAAYNEQFF.

This clone was recorded once. The sample carries other DNA sequences with the same CDR3. This rearrangement joins TRBV9 to TRBJ2-1; D is unclear. Germline assignment: CDR1 SGDLS and CDR2 YYNGEE. The CDR3 has 12 amino acids. V was pared by 4 bases and J by 7 bases, with 9 bases between. CDR3 sequence: CASSLGRNEQFF. Written as DNA, the CDR3 is TGTGCCAGCAGCTTAGGTAGAAATGAGCAGTTCTTC.

This chain connects TRBV27 to TRBJ2-1, with D possibly being TRBD1 or TRBD2 (5 bases each). In germline, CDR1 is MNHEY, CDR2 SMNVEV (reference sequence). V was pared by 5 bases and J by 5 bases, with 10 bases between. The CDR3 extends over 13 amino acids. The CDR3 nucleotides are TGTGCCAGCAGTAATGTGGGGGACAATGAGCAGTTCTTC. Amino acids: CASSNVGDNEQFF.

The chain uses TRBV14 and TRBJ1-4, with a weak D call TRBD1 (5 bases). The germline gives CDR1 SGHDN, CDR2 FVKESK. The CDR3 sequence is 15 residues long. Between the trimmed V and J ends, which lost 0 bases and 8 bases, there was a span of 13 bases. The chain's CDR3 is CASSQDSGGREKLFF. CDR3 in DNA: TGTGCCAGCAGCCAAGATAGCGGGGGTCGAGAAAAACTGTTTTTT.

The chain recombines TRBV9 with TRBJ2-7; the D is unclear. The ends were cut back, 0 bases at V and 7 bases at J, with 11 bases in the middle. The CDR3 totals 13 residues. Germline CDR1 is SGDLS and CDR2 is YYNGEE. This CDR3 is CASSVVREGEQYF. CDR3 in DNA: TGTGCCAGCAGCGTAGTTCGAGAAGGGGAGCAGTACTTC.

The V gene is TRBV7-9, the J gene TRBJ1-5; tentatively, D is TRBD1 (5 bases). There are 17 residues in the CDR3. V was trimmed by 6 bases and J by 4 bases, leaving 22 bases between them. Germline V gene lookup returns CDR1 SEHNR and CDR2 FQNEAQ (reference sequence). The CDR3 sequence is CASSSGASGGGNQPQHF. DNA for the CDR3: TGTGCCAGCAGTTCCGGGGCCTCCGGGGGAGGTAATCAGCCCCAGCATTTT.

V is TRBV27 and J is TRBJ1-5; D gene unclear. In germline, CDR1 is MNHEY, CDR2 SMNVEV (reference sequence). This CDR3 contains 16 residues. Trimming shortened V by 5 bases and J by 0 bases, and 14 bases separated the two germline ends. The CDR3 coding sequence is TGTGCCAGCAGTCCACTACGGGCCCCTAGCAATCAGCCCCAGCATTTT. Its protein is CASSPLRAPSNQPQHF.

The CDR3 sequence is CASSLVGTGGPEKLFF. The CDR3 DNA sequence: TGTGCCAGCAGCTTGGTTGGGACAGGGGGCCCTGAAAAACTGTTTTTT. The chain combines TRBV5-4 with TRBJ1-4, with TRBD1 matching over 12 bases. V dropped 0 bases and J dropped 7; count of bases not matched to a gene: 4. The CDR3 consists of 16 residues. Germline CDR1 and CDR2: SGHNT and YYREEE (reference sequence).

About this clone itself: A single base is all that separates this from a far larger clone, so a read error is likely. Other DNA sequences from this sample encode an identical CDR3 as well. The chain recombines TRBV11-2 with TRBJ1-1; no clear D. Germline V gives CDR1 SGHAT, CDR2 FQNNGV. CDR3 length equals 13 residues. Trimming removed 1 base from V and 1 base from J, with 4 bases in between. For the CDR3, the DNA is TGTGCCAGCAGCTTAGGGGGGAACACTGAAGCTTTCTTT. Protein sequence: CASSLGGNTEAFF.